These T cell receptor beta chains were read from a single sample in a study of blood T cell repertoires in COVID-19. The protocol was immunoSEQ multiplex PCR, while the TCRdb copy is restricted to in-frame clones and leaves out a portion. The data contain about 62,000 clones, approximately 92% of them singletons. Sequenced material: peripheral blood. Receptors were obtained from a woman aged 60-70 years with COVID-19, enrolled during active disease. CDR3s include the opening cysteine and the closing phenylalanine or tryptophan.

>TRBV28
CASSLSGLTEAFF
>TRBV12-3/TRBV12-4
CASTRGSADTQYF
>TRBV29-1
CSAGDRNEQYF
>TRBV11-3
CASSPGGLGGDTQYF
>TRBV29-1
CSVPIFAGAYEQYF
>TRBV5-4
CASSPDFQVNHEQFF
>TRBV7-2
CASSLDPKGAEQYF
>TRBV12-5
CASGLGSGGGNQPQHF
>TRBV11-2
CASSFRLDPSYNEQFF
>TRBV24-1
CATSDLTSGDTDTQYF
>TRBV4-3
CASSQDLPGQLSYEQYF
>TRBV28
CASTSGGPDTQYF
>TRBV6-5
CASSYGGTGGEQYF
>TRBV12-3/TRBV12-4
CASSPDIQPQHF
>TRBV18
CASSPTNDGYTF
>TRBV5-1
CASSFVTGGLETQYF
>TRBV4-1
CASSQDPGQESNQPQHF
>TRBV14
CASSPGPSAFF
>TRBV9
CASSVANIETGGDTQYF
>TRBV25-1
CASSSRTGGMSDYGYTF
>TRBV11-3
CASSPGRATEAFF
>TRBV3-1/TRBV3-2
CASSQGLGQGSPLHF
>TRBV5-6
CASSLRGTSYGYTF
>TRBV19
CASSISGTGVLFEQYF
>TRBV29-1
CSVEVRKGLGQYF
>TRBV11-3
CASSLVTSIYSEQYF
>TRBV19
CASSPGTSGRNPTGELFF
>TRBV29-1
CSAAPDRANTIYF
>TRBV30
CAWSAHSAGGPGSYNEQFF
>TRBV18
CASSPTDRRYQETQYF
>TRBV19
CASSIVAEGHEQFF
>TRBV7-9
CASSGPGQGVNTIYF
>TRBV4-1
CASSRTGGQSSYNEQFF
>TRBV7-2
CASSLTGGPNSYEQYF
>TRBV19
CASTSPRGTEAFF
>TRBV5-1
CASSLAFRGTNEKLFF
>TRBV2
CASSALASEQFF
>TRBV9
CASSVGGQAYEQYF
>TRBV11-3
CASSLGRSSEQFF
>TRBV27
CASRRDFLNEKLFF
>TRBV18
CASSSTDTYNEQFF
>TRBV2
CASGVDRGDSPLHF
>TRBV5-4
CASSFLGDEKLFF
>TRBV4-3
CASSQDGQGATEAFF
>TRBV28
CASSSRTSGTYEQYF
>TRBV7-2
CASSPTRGLRTGQPQHF
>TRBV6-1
CASSEASRYSNQPQHF
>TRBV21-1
CASSPGQEGSYNEQFF
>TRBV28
CASSTPPGNTDTQYF
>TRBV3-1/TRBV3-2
CASSQISGNPYEQYF
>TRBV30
CAWRRLGYEQYF
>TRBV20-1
CSASTRDRGKDTQYF
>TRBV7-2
CASSLDRANEKLFF
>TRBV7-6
CASSLGQPPQPQHF
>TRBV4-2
CASSQGGGAGAVEQFF
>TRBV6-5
CASGGETSGNGEQFF